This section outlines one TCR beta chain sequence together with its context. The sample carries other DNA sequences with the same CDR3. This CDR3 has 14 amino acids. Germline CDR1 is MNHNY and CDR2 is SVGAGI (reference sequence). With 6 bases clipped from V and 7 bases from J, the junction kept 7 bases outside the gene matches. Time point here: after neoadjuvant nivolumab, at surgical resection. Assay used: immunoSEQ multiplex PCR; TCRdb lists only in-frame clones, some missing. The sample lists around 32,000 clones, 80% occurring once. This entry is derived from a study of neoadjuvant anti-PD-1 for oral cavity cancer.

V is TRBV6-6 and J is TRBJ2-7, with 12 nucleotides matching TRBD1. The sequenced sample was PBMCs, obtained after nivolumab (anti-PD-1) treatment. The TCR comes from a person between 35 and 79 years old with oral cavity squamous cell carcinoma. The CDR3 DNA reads TGTGCCAGCAGCCAGGGACAGGGGGCCAATGAGCAGTACTTC. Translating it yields CASSQGQGANEQYF.